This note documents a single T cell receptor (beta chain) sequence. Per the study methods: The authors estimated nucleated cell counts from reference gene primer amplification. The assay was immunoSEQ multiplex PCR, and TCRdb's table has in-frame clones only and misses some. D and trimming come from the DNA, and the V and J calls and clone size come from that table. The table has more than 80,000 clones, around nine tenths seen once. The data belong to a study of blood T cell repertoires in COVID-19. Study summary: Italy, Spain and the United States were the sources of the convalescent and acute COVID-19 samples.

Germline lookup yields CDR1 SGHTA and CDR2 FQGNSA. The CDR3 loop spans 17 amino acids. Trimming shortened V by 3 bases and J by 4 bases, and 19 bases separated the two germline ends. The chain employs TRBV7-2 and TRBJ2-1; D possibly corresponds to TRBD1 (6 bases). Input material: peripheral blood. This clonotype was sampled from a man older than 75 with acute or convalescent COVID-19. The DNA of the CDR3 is TGTGCCAGCAGCTTGATATTCCTCAGGGGCGGGTACAATGAGCAGTTCTTC. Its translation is CASSLIFLRGGYNEQFF.